This T cell receptor (beta chain) emerged from a study of blood T cell repertoires in COVID-19. Across the study: The study drew acute and convalescent COVID-19 samples from the United States, Italy and Spain.

There are a few counts of this clone. Germline assignment: CDR1 ENHRY and CDR2 SYGVKD. Losses at the gene ends were 2 bases for V and 3 bases for J; bases not matched to a gene: 6. This CDR3 is built from 16 residues. Only in-frame clones appear in the TCRdb table, and some are missing; sequencing was by immunoSEQ multiplex PCR. The repertoire holds around 200,000 clones, with around 85% as singletons. The chain combines TRBV10-3 with TRBJ1-5; 8 nucleotides align to TRBD1. The clonotype originates from a man aged 35 to 55 with acute or convalescent COVID-19. Sequenced: peripheral blood. The CDR3, as DNA: TGTGCCATCAGTGAGGGGCAGGGGGCCCTCAATCAGCCCCAGCATTTT. Amino acids: CAISEGQGALNQPQHF.